This T cell receptor beta chain comes out of a study of human T cells and chemical hapten exposure. About the study: Sensitizing treatment utilized 2% DPC over a roughly 2 cm by roughly 2 cm portion of upper inner arm skin. Patch tests of 0.01% DPC on the upper back were read at 6 days.

Study-wide findings and caveats: Among expanded TCRs, significantly more large CDR3 similarity clusters formed than among controls.

Worth noting for this clonotype: Its antigen is unidentified.

Time point given: patch test 2, 6 weeks after DPC sensitization. Treatment in this sample: therapeutic diphenylcyclopropenone sensitization with weekly scalp DPC. One entry per CDR3 protein results from TCRdb running MiXCR on the RACE reads. The profile shows some 150,000 distinct CDR3 sequences, approximately 12% of them singletons. The receptor's source is a woman aged 45-59 years with alopecia areata. Some clones in this sample may be carry-over from other donors' samples. The specimen was whole blood, collected in connection with sensitization to the hapten diphenylcyclopropenone (DPC).

CDR3 amino acids: CASSLSGQTNTGELFF. The CDR3 DNA follows: TGTGCCAGCAGTTTATCAGGACAGACGAACACCGGGGAGCTGTTTTTT. This chain links TRBV27 with TRBJ2-2, with D tentatively TRBD1 (6 bases). V dropped 0 bases and J dropped 0 bases, with 8 bases sitting between them. This CDR3 is 16 amino acids long. Per the germline V gene, CDR1 is MNHEY and CDR2 is SMNVEV (reference sequence).